Listed below are T cell receptor beta chains from one sample, sequenced in a study of blood T cell repertoires in COVID-19. Sequencing used immunoSEQ multiplex PCR; TCRdb keeps in-frame clones, though not all of them. The table includes roughly 87,000 clones, roughly 84% detected once. The sample was peripheral blood. Receptors were obtained from a woman of 80 years or more with COVID-19, enrolled during active disease. Each CDR3 is given with its conserved first and last residue. Rows may omit the clone size; those that give it use once, few, many or a size class.

V gene | clone size | CDR3 protein
TRBV7-3 | NA | CASSRLPTASYEQYF
TRBV12-5 | NA | CASGEGSGTVMGTQYF
TRBV18 | NA | CASSPLRGLRNEQYF
TRBV19 | NA | CASSRTSGRGQETQYF
TRBV27 | NA | CASSLARRSSYNSPLHF
TRBV15 | NA | CATSSQDGGVKYF
TRBV3-1/TRBV3-2 | once | CASSSPGADTQYF
TRBV9 | few | CASSPRDNQETQYF
TRBV5-5 | NA | CASSPPGQGAEAFF
TRBV2 | NA | CASTGRISYEQYF
TRBV6-5 | NA | CASSYRGRRNTEAFF
TRBV29-1 | once | CSVESDPYSPLHF
TRBV4-1 | NA | CASSLRTRQGAPETQYF
TRBV29-1 | NA | CSVEVHDNLLSNQPQHF
TRBV5-1 | once | CASSLPTSEFYNEQFF
TRBV2 | NA | CASGGERDRGQTEAFF
TRBV27 | NA | CASSLSGRGTNEKLFF
TRBV28 | NA | CASSSRGSGGYTF
TRBV6-2/TRBV6-3 | NA | CASSGTGRLQYF
TRBV6-1 | NA | CASSPTSGAHYEQYF
TRBV4-1 | NA | CASSQWGYGTGRTGELFF
TRBV9 | NA | CASSSGSSVYGYTF
TRBV7-2 | NA | CASSFRVPPYEQYF
TRBV30 | NA | CASRTSGTETQYF
TRBV18 | NA | CASSPPTSPNEQFF
TRBV7-3 | NA | CASSAGPTDTQYF
TRBV7-8 | once | CASSLRRGQLYEQYF
TRBV2 | NA | CASSEVTGFTEAFF
TRBV27 | NA | CASSLHLGQGLTEAFF
TRBV19 | NA | CASSETLAGRTYEQYF
TRBV12-3/TRBV12-4 | few | CASSFGRELGQHF
TRBV7-9 | NA | CASSPGSPTDTQYF
TRBV4-3 | NA | CASSQERQGPNNGSPLHF
TRBV5-1 | NA | CASSSLAGGRNEQFF
TRBV12-3/TRBV12-4 | NA | CASSYKRNQPQHF
TRBV19 | NA | CASSNGLAGGYNEQFF
TRBV29-1 | NA | CSVGQTYEQYF
TRBV18 | NA | CASSPSEGEETQYF
TRBV4-1 | NA | CASSQDVLAGGGEQFF
TRBV18 | NA | CASSPSSLRDQPQHF
TRBV9 | NA | CASSAIAGGQDTQYF
TRBV9 | NA | CASSVDWVAAGYTF
TRBV5-1 | NA | CASSLAGGGETQYF
TRBV5-1 | NA | CASSLSQGIYEQYF
TRBV5-8 | once | CASSLRGTNTQYF
TRBV2 | NA | CASSGGLAGVEQYF
TRBV7-3 | few | CASSLTGPGTGNTGELFF
TRBV7-9 | NA | CASSSRTGNPYGYTF
TRBV11-2 | NA | CASSPSGTTFSYEQYF
TRBV7-8 | NA | CASTIAGGLNEQFF
TRBV2 | NA | CASAASGETQYF
TRBV9 | once | CASSSRGGLLTDTQYF
TRBV30 | NA | CAWSKGLEETQYF
TRBV5-4 | NA | CASSTDRDGTGELFF